This T cell receptor beta chain was captured by sequencing in a study of tumor-infiltrating lymphocytes in primary liver carcinoma. Study details: Sample yields of productive TCRbeta reads, ranging from roughly 3.65 to 7.13 million, were similar across tissue types. Study-wide points: Tumor-adjacent and tumor-blood pairs showed less overlap than tumor region pairs.

TCR beta cDNA came from about 500 ng total RNA, primed with a constant-region primer. Three nested multiplex PCR rounds of slightly modified ARM-PCR generated TCR beta libraries. TRBV1-TRBV30 forward and Cbeta reverse primers drove the first two roughly 11-cycle rounds. TCRdb re-called the multiplex PCR reads through MiXCR, storing one row per CDR3 protein. The data contain approximately 73,000 distinct CDR3 sequences, about 64% of them singletons. Note on this clonotype: The antigen remains unidentified.

Co-extraction of both nucleic acids (RNA and DNA) used about 17-33 mg of unsorted bulk tissue. CDR1 DFQATT and CDR2 SNEGSKA come from the germline V gene (reference sequence). This CDR3 region has 13 residues. Deletions cut 7 bases from V and 1 base from J, with 11 bases between. The specimen sequenced was liver tumor tissue from sampling region 4. Described subset: tumor region T4, right-lateral pole. The source of this sequence is a woman aged 55-75 years with primary liver carcinoma and hepatitis B virus infection. The chain joins TRBV20-1 to TRBJ2-1; D perhaps matches TRBD2 (6 bases). CDR3 sequence reads: CSGTIDSYNEQFF. For the CDR3, the DNA is TGCAGTGGGACTATCGATTCCTACAATGAGCAGTTCTTC.